Sequencing of this T cell receptor (beta chain) was carried out in a study of blood T cell repertoires in COVID-19. Study details: Some COVID-19 samples were acute and others convalescent; all came from the United States, Italy and Spain. T cells, B-cell-depleted T cells, or PBMCs supplied cDNA or gDNA.

As processed by the authors: Researchers report that nucleated cell counts were estimated from reference gene primer amplification. The assay was immunoSEQ multiplex PCR, and TCRdb's table has in-frame clones only and misses some. V and J calls plus clone size are reproduced from that table; the DNA served to infer D and trimming. The sample records some 150,000 clones, 86% being singletons. CDR3 size: 14 residues. V was pared by 1 base and J by 4 bases, with 7 bases between. Germline CDR1 and CDR2: SGHAT and FQDESV (reference sequence). The source of this sequence is a man between 65 and 85 years old with acute or convalescent COVID-19. This rearrangement joins TRBV11-1 to TRBJ2-2; D is perhaps TRBD1 (6 bases). The sequenced sample was peripheral blood. The CDR3 sequence is CASSLGGGTGELFF. CDR3 DNA: TGTGCCAGCAGCTTAGGAGGGGGCACCGGGGAGCTGTTTTTT.